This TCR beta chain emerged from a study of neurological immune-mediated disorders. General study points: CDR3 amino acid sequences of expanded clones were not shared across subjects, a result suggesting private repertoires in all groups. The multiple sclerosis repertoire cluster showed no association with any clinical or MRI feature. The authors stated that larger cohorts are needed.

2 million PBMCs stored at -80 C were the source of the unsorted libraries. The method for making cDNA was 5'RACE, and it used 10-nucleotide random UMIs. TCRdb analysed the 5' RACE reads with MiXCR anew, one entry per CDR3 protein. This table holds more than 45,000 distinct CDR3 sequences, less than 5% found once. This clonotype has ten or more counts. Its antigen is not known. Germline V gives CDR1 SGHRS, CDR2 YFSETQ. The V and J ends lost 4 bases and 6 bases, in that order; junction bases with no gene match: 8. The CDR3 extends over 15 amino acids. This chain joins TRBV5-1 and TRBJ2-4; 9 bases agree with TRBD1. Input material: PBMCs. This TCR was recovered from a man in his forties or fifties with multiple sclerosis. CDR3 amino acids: CASSETGGMTNIQYF. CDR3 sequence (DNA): TGCGCCAGCAGCGAGACAGGGGGGATGACAAACATTCAGTACTTC.